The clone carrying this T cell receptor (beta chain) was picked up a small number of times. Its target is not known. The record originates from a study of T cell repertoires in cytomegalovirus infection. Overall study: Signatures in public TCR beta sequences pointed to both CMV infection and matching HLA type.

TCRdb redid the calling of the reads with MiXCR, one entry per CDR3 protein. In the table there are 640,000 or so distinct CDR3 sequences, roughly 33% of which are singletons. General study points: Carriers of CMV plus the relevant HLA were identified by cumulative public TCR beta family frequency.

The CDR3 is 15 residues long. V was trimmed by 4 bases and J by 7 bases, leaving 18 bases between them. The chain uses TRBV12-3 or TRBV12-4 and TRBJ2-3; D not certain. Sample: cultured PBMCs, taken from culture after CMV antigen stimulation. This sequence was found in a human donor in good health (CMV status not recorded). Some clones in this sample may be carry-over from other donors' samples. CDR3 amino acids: CASSSGRSPTNTQYF. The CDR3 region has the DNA TGTGCCAGCAGTTCCGGGCGGAGTCCCACGAATACGCAGTATTTT.